The 9 T cell receptor beta chains given below trace back to one sample, sequenced in a study of T cell clones after liver transplantation. Profiling relied on immunoSEQ multiplex PCR, and the TCRdb table lists in-frame clones only, not all of them. There are 70,000 to 85,000 clones in the sample; over 70% occur only once, and 0.45% to 0.65% lies in the top ten. The sample here was CD4+ T cells from blood, taken before liver transplant. The receptors shown here come from a human donor who received a liver transplant.

The chain carries TRBV2 and TRBJ1-3; no definite D call. Germline-derived CDR1 and CDR2 are SNHLY and FYNNEI. The CDR3 extends over 16 amino acids. Trimming took off 3 bases at V and 0 bases at J, with 12 bases between the two ends. CDR3 region: CASSEDLGPSGNTIYF. The CDR3 DNA reads as TGTGCCAGCAGTGAGGACCTTGGGCCCTCTGGAAACACCATATATTTT.

The sample holds one count of this clone. This sequence joins TRBV7-2 and TRBJ2-1; either TRBD1 or TRBD2 may fit D (5 bases each). The ends were cut back, 3 bases at V and 3 bases at J, with 18 bases in the middle. Germline assignment: CDR1 SGHTA and CDR2 FQGNSA. The length of the CDR3 is 17 residues. CDR3 coding DNA: TGTGCCAGCAGCTTCCTCGGCAGGGACGGAAACTACAATGAGCAGTTCTTC. Encoded protein: CASSFLGRDGNYNEQFF.

Points on this clone: At one end, the junction sequence differs from germline, possibly due to a read error. The V gene is TRBV2, the J gene TRBJ2-5, with D maybe TRBD2 (5 bases). The CDR3 spans 15 residues. CDR1 and CDR2 (germline): SNHLY, FYNNEI. CDR3 residues: CTSRPIGRNRGTQYF. The CDR3 DNA reads as TGTACCAGCCGACCTATAGGCCGGAACCGGGGGACCCAGTACTTC. The whole variable domain, remainder taken from reference TRBV2 and TRBJ2-5, is EPEVTQTPSHQVTQMGQEVILRCVPISNHLYFYWYRQILGQKVEFLVSFYNNEISEKSEIFDDQFSVERPDGSNFTLKIRSTKLEDSAMYFCTSRPIGRNRGTQYFGPGTRLLVL.

This clone was counted a single time. The chain carries TRBV28 and TRBJ2-7; tentative D call: TRBD2 (7 bases). Trimming took 6 bases from V and 7 from J, leaving 16 bases between them. The CDR3 sequence is 13 residues long. CDR1 and CDR2 (germline): MDHEN, SYDVKM. Here the CDR3 DNA reads TGTGCCAGCAGGGAGGGGGGGGCCGGAGAGCAGTACTTC. It codes for CASREGGAGEQYF.

The genes are TRBV20-1 and TRBJ2-1; 7 bases are a match to TRBD2. CDR3 length: 11 amino acids. Per the germline V gene, CDR1 is DFQATT and CDR2 is SNEGSKA (reference sequence). The V gene end was trimmed by 7 bases and the J gene end by 8 bases; junction bases not matched to a gene: 5. The CDR3 coding sequence is TGCAGTGGGGAGGGTCGAGATGAGCAGTTCTTC. This translates into CSGEGRDEQFF.

The chain joins TRBV29-1 to TRBJ1-1, with D perhaps matching TRBD1 (5 bases). Germline values: CDR1 SQVTM, CDR2 ANQGSEA. V lost 7 bases, J lost 2 bases, and 11 bases lay in between. This CDR3 is built from 12 residues. CDR3 coding DNA: TGCAGCGCCGGGGGGGGAAACACTGAAGCTTTCTTT. Its translation is CSAGGGNTEAFF.

V gene TRBV27 combines with J gene TRBJ2-3; TRBD2 matches 9 bases. From germline, CDR1 is MNHEY and CDR2 SMNVEV (reference sequence). Losses at the gene ends were 4 bases for V and 1 base for J; bases not matched to a gene: 15. This CDR3 is built from 19 residues. The CDR3 sequence is CASSWRSSSGTKGTDTQYF. The CDR3, as DNA: TGTGCCAGCAGTTGGCGGTCGTCTAGCGGGACGAAAGGCACAGATACGCAGTATTTT.

V gene TRBV7-9 combines with J gene TRBJ2-3; 14 bases are a match to TRBD2. The trim removed 3 bases at V and 9 bases at J, leaving 5 bases unmatched. CDR3 length equals 15 residues. Germline-derived CDR1 and CDR2 are SEHNR and FQNEAQ (reference sequence). DNA of the CDR3: TGTGCCAGCAGCTTGTCGGGACTAGCGGGAGACACGCAGTATTTT. It is translated as CASSLSGLAGDTQYF.

This clone has just one count. V and J are TRBV28 and TRBJ2-7; 9 bases fit TRBD2. This CDR3 is built from 15 residues. Germline lookup yields CDR1 MDHEN and CDR2 SYDVKM. Trimming removed 4 bases from V and 6 bases from J; junction bases left unmatched: 10. The CDR3 loop is CASSSSGTSRPEQYF. CDR3 DNA: TGTGCCAGCAGTTCCTCCGGGACTAGCCGGCCCGAGCAGTACTTC.